These 17 T cell receptor beta chains came from one sample sequenced in a study of T cells after yellow fever vaccination. TCRdb fed the 5' RACE reads into MiXCR, producing one record per CDR3 protein. The repertoire holds around 310,000 distinct CDR3 sequences, with more than 8.5% as singletons. The sample consisted of PBMCs, taken on the day of the first yellow fever vaccination. These receptors came from a man younger than 30 who received the YFV17D yellow fever vaccine.

This clonotype was picked up many times. The gene calls are TRBV7-9 and TRBJ2-1; TRBD2 might be the D (5 bases). CDR1 SEHNR and CDR2 FQNEAQ come from the germline V gene (reference sequence). CDR3 length: 12 amino acids. The V end lost 3 bases, the J end lost 9 bases, and 9 bases lay between the germline ends. The CDR3 DNA is TGTGCCAGCAGCTTTAGCGTCGGTGAGCAGTTCTTC. This codes for CASSFSVGEQFF.

The chain uses TRBV7-2 and TRBJ2-7; the D call may be TRBD1 or TRBD2 (5 bases each). This CDR3 is 15 amino acids long. Trimming took 4 bases from V and 3 from J, leaving 16 bases between them. From germline, CDR1 is SGHTA and CDR2 FQGNSA. The CDR3 spells CASSWDPAFGYEQYF. The CDR3 DNA is TGTGCCAGCAGCTGGGACCCAGCCTTCGGCTACGAGCAGTACTTC.

This clonotype was seen a few times. The chain joins TRBV5-4 to TRBJ2-1, with 12 bases aligning to TRBD2. Trimming removed 4 bases from V and 5 bases from J; junction bases left unmatched: 1. This CDR3 has 14 residues. Germline-derived CDR1 and CDR2 are SGHNT and YYREEE (reference sequence). The CDR3 DNA is TGTGCCAGCAGCAGGACTAGCGGGAACAATGAGCAGTTCTTC. Encoded protein: CASSRTSGNNEQFF.

This clonotype was counted between two and nine times. V usage is TRBV5-5 and J usage is TRBJ1-1, with D possibly TRBD1 on 5 matching bases. The CDR3 has 14 residues. V lost 0 bases and J lost 1, with 7 bases in between. CDR1 is SGHKS, CDR2 YYEKEE, per germline (reference sequence). The CDR3 is CASSLEQANTEAFF. CDR3 DNA: TGTGCCAGCAGCTTGGAACAGGCGAACACTGAAGCTTTCTTT.

The table lists this clonotype with a few counts. This chain links TRBV11-3 with TRBJ2-1, with D possibly TRBD2 on 6 matching bases. V shed 4 bases and J shed 4 bases, with 11 bases lying between them. Germline V gene data show CDR1 as SGHNT and CDR2 as YENEEA. This CDR3 spans 14 amino acids. This chain's CDR3 is CASSSPGLYNEQFF. In DNA, the CDR3 is TGTGCCAGCAGCTCTCCGGGACTTTACAATGAGCAGTTCTTC.

This clonotype was counted ten times or more. CDR3 in amino acids: CASGPSGVSTDTQYF. Here the CDR3 DNA reads TGTGCTAGTGGCCCTAGCGGGGTGAGCACAGATACGCAGTATTTT. The J gene is TRBJ2-3, the V gene TRBV12-5, with 9 positions matching TRBD2. CDR1 and CDR2 (germline): LGHNT, FRNRAP. This CDR3 has 15 amino acids. Trimming cost V 6 bases and J 0 bases; bases outside gene matches: 4.

This clonotype was seen at least ten times. The chain is built from TRBV7-2 and TRBJ1-1, with 10 bases aligning to TRBD1. The CDR3 length is 13 residues. Germline V lookup: CDR1 SGHTA, CDR2 FQGNSA. After removal of 5 bases from V and 6 bases from J, the junction contained 3 bases not matched to a gene. DNA for the CDR3: TGTGCCAGCAGCGGGGACAGGGGCGCTGAAGCTTTCTTT. This encodes CASSGDRGAEAFF.

This clonotype was found many times. The rearrangement links TRBV18 to TRBJ2-7, with 10 bases that match TRBD1. The germline CDR1 and CDR2 sequences are KGHSH and LQKENI. The V segment lost 8 bases and the J segment 6 bases; nucleotides outside the gene matches: 10. The CDR3 runs 14 residues. The CDR3 DNA reads TGTGCCAGCGCAAGGAGGGGGACAGGGGTCGAGCAGTACGTC. This gives the protein CASARRGTGVEQYV.

This chain links TRBV24-1 with TRBJ2-3, with 10 bases matching TRBD2. Germline V gene data show CDR1 as KGHDR and CDR2 as SFDVKD. The CDR3 sequence is 17 residues long. J lost 0 bases, V lost 5 bases, and 7 bases had no gene match. The CDR3 DNA follows: TGTGCCACCAGTGGTCCCGGACTAGCGGACAGCACAGATACGCAGTATTTT. Translated, it gives CATSGPGLADSTDTQYF.

This clonotype has ten or more counts. The CDR3 here is CASSSIQQGETQYF. The CDR3 region has the DNA TGCGCCAGCAGCTCCATTCAGCAGGGGGAGACCCAGTACTTC. V and J are TRBV4-3 and TRBJ2-5; D may be TRBD1 (6 bases). V dropped 5 bases and J dropped 5 bases, with 15 bases sitting between them. This CDR3 is built from 14 residues. The V gene's germline CDR1 is LGHNA and CDR2 YSLEER.

This chain joins TRBV7-2 and TRBJ1-3, with D unclear. The germline CDR1 and CDR2 sequences are SGHTA and FQGNSA. This CDR3 comprises 15 residues. Trimming pared 2 bases from V and 4 bases from J, leaving 12 bases between. CDR3 nucleotide sequence: TGTGCCAGCAGCTTACGGGGATCGGGAGGAAACACCATATATTTT. It encodes CASSLRGSGGNTIYF.

V is TRBV7-2 and J is TRBJ1-6; 7 bases match TRBD1. Losses at the gene ends were 3 bases for V and 7 bases for J; bases not matched to a gene: 6. Germline V gene lookup returns CDR1 SGHTA and CDR2 FQGNSA. The CDR3 runs 15 residues. CDR3 region: CASSFDRVANSPLHF. DNA for the CDR3: TGTGCCAGCAGCTTCGACAGGGTGGCGAATTCACCCCTCCACTTT.

This clonotype was detected a few times. This CDR3 reads CASSGLGSGANVLTF. The CDR3 DNA reads as TGTGCCAGCAGCGGTTTAGGTTCTGGGGCCAACGTCCTGACTTTC. This chain connects TRBV11-2 to TRBJ2-6, with D hard to call. Germline V gene data show CDR1 as SGHAT and CDR2 as FQNNGV. The CDR3 runs 15 residues. Trimming pared 5 bases from V and 1 base from J, leaving 9 bases between.

This clonotype was detected only a few times. V is TRBV6-2 or TRBV6-3 and J is TRBJ2-2; TRBD2 aligns across 7 bases. The V gene end was trimmed by 0 bases and the J gene end by 0 bases; junction bases not matched to a gene: 4. The CDR3 is 17 residues long. Germline lookup yields CDR1 MNHEY and CDR2 SVGEGT. Here the CDR3 DNA reads TGTGCCAGCAGTTACTCGGCTAGCGGCGCGAACACCGGGGAGCTGTTTTTT. Its protein is CASSYSASGANTGELFF.

V gene TRBV29-1 combines with J gene TRBJ2-2; no clear D gene. This CDR3 region has 16 residues. The V end was cut by 0 bases, the J end by 2 bases, with 13 bases between. Germline assignment: CDR1 SQVTM and CDR2 ANQGSEA. This CDR3 reads CSVEDGYAGNTGELFF. The CDR3 nucleotides are TGCAGCGTTGAAGATGGGTACGCCGGTAACACCGGGGAGCTGTTTTTT.

This clonotype came up a few times. V usage is TRBV10-3 and J usage is TRBJ2-5; D is undetermined. Germline assignment: CDR1 ENHRY and CDR2 SYGVKD. The germline V and J ends were trimmed by 2 bases and 1 base, with 8 bases remaining between them. The CDR3 runs to 14 residues. The CDR3: CAISEGQTQETQYF. As DNA, the CDR3 is TGTGCCATCAGTGAGGGGCAGACCCAAGAGACCCAGTACTTC.

This clonotype was seen a handful of times. This chain joins TRBV10-3 and TRBJ2-3; tentatively, D is TRBD1 (6 bases). This CDR3 is built from 15 residues. The germline V and J ends were trimmed by 2 bases and 3 bases, with 12 bases remaining between them. Germline lookup yields CDR1 ENHRY and CDR2 SYGVKD. DNA of the CDR3: TGTGCCATCAGTGAGCGACAGGACGGAACAGATACGCAGTATTTT. Translating gives CAISERQDGTDTQYF.